Each of the 16 T cell receptor beta chains below was sequenced from the same sample in a study of T cells in Graves' hyperthyroidism and ophthalmopathy. TCR beta CDR3 regions were amplified from RNA. When the TCR CDR3 underwent first-round RT-PCR, the HTBI primer set was used. In TCRdb, the multiplex PCR reads were re-called with MiXCR into one record per CDR3 protein. The sample lists 450,000 to 650,000 distinct CDR3 sequences; around 14% were seen once. Sequencing was performed on blood. The receptor source for this set is a woman aged 18-29 years with Graves' ophthalmopathy.

This clonotype was observed at least ten times. The chain carries TRBV30 and TRBJ1-5; 7 bases match TRBD1. The CDR3 loop spans 14 amino acids. Trimming at V came to 5 bases and at J to 0 bases, leaving 4 bases not matched to a gene. CDR1 is GTSNPN, CDR2 SVGIG, per germline (reference sequence). The DNA for the CDR3 is TGTGCCTGGTCTACAGGGGCTAGCAATCAGCCCCAGCATTTT. This codes for CAWSTGASNQPQHF.

This chain connects TRBV7-2 to TRBJ1-1; TRBD1 matches 9 bases. The J segment lost 5 bases and the V segment lost 2 bases, leaving 12 bases of the junction unmatched. CDR3 length equals 17 residues. Per germline, CDR1 SGHTA and CDR2 FQGNSA. For the CDR3, the DNA is TGTGCCAGCAGCTTAAGGGGTGGGAACAGGGGGCGGACTGAAGCTTTCTTT. Its translation is CASSLRGGNRGRTEAFF.

The CDR3 DNA sequence: TGTGCCAGCAGCGTAGGAGGAGTACCTTACGAGCAGTACTTC. Protein sequence: CASSVGGVPYEQYF. J is TRBJ2-7 and V is TRBV9, with D hard to call. The V end lost 0 bases, the J end lost 4 bases, and 11 bases lay between the germline ends. The length of the CDR3 is 14 residues. Germline lookup yields CDR1 SGDLS and CDR2 YYNGEE.

The rearrangement links TRBV30 to TRBJ2-7; 9 bases are a match to TRBD2. Germline CDR1 GTSNPN, CDR2 SVGIG (reference sequence). The CDR3 length is 14 residues. V lost 7 bases and J lost 6; bases outside the gene matches: 13. This chain's CDR3 is CAFGLARVFVEQYF. CDR3 nucleotides: TGTGCCTTCGGACTAGCGCGCGTTTTTGTCGAGCAGTACTTC. Together with reference TRBV30 and TRBJ2-7, the CDR3 gives the full variable domain: SQTIHQWPATLVQPVGSPLSLECTVEGTSNPNLYWYRQAAGRGLQLLFYSVGIGQISSEVPQNLSASRPQDRQFILSSKKLLLSDSGFYLCAFGLARVFVEQYFGPGTRLTVT.

This clonotype was picked up a small number of times. V is TRBV6-2 or TRBV6-3 and J is TRBJ1-4; maybe TRBD1 (6 bases). Trimming cost V 7 bases and J 8 bases, with 17 bases left between them. CDR1 MNHEY and CDR2 SVGEGT come from the germline V gene. CDR3 length equals 14 residues. The DNA of the CDR3 is TGTGCCAGCAAGTCCCGGACAGCCGCCGAAAAACTGTTTTTT. Protein sequence: CASKSRTAAEKLFF.

Comments on this clonotype: One junction end disagrees with the germline gene, perhaps due to a read error. The chain is built from TRBV4-1 and TRBJ2-2; D is perhaps TRBD2 (6 bases). This CDR3 is 14 amino acids long. Germline CDR1 MGHRA, CDR2 YSYEKL. In DNA form, the CDR3 reads TGCGCCAGCAGCCAGGAAACGAACACCGGGGGGCTGTTTTTT. This codes for CASSQETNTGGLFF.

Many counts were recorded for this clonotype. The chain couples TRBV7-9 to TRBJ1-2; D may be TRBD1 (5 bases). The CDR3 totals 15 residues. V lost 6 bases to trimming and J lost 0 bases, with 14 bases between them. The germline V gene encodes CDR1 SEHNR and CDR2 FQNEAQ (reference sequence). The DNA of the CDR3 is TGTGCCAGCAGATATCAGGGATCGACTAACTATGGCTACACCTTC. It encodes CASRYQGSTNYGYTF.

CDR3 amino acids: CASSLIGRLPSGNTIYF. In DNA, the CDR3 is TGTGCCAGCAGCTTAATAGGGCGCCTACCCTCTGGAAACACCATATATTTT. The J gene is TRBJ1-3, the V gene TRBV7-8; no clear D gene. CDR1 is SGHVS and CDR2 is FQNEAQ in the germline V gene. V was shortened by 2 bases and J by 0 bases, with 14 bases between the two germline ends. The CDR3 length is 17 residues.

This clonotype was observed at least ten times. The CDR3 here is CATSRQGRVYNEQFF. As DNA, the CDR3 is TGTGCCACCAGCAGACAGGGGCGGGTCTACAATGAGCAGTTCTTC. The chain couples TRBV15 to TRBJ2-1; D might be TRBD1 (6 bases). Trimming stripped 2 bases from V and 3 bases from J, with 11 bases between. The CDR3 totals 15 residues. Germline CDR1 is LNHNV and CDR2 is YYDKDF (reference sequence).

Regarding this clonotype: This sequence may be a read error, since a much larger clone differs from it by one base. The chain joins TRBV12-3 or TRBV12-4 to TRBJ1-4; a weak D match, TRBD1 (5 bases). This CDR3 comprises 17 residues. The V and J ends lost 7 bases and 5 bases respectively, with 23 bases between them. This CDR3 reads CASMVVERQRLNEKLFF. The CDR3 bases are TGTGCCAGCATGGTGGTGGAACGACAGCGGTTGAATGAAAAACTGTTTTTT.

The V and J genes are TRBV12-3 or TRBV12-4 and TRBJ1-4; TRBD1 might be the D (6 bases). The CDR3 runs 15 residues. V shed 1 base and J shed 7 bases, with 13 bases lying between them. The CDR3 here is CASSLEAGDSEKLFF. The CDR3 bases are TGTGCCAGCAGTTTAGAGGCAGGGGATTCTGAAAAACTGTTTTTT.

Concerning this clonotype: A clone one base away is much larger, so this may be a read error. The V and J genes are TRBV6-2 or TRBV6-3 and TRBJ2-1, with 10 bases matching TRBD2. Germline V gene lookup returns CDR1 MNHEY and CDR2 SVGEGT. CDR3 length: 19 residues. CDR3 in amino acids: CASSYPTAPGLAPYNKQFF. The CDR3 region has the DNA TGTGCCAGCAGTTACCCAACCGCCCCGGGACTAGCGCCCTACAATAAGCAGTTCTTC.

The rearrangement links TRBV12-3 or TRBV12-4 to TRBJ2-3; 11 positions agree with TRBD2. The CDR3 is made up of 14 amino acids. With 5 bases clipped from V and 7 bases from J, the junction kept 5 bases outside the gene matches. Here the CDR3 reads CASSPGLAVHTQYF. The CDR3 region has the DNA TGTGCCAGCAGTCCGGGACTAGCGGTACATACGCAGTATTTT.

The CDR3 sequence: CASSFGQPLSSYEQYF. The CDR3 nucleotides read TGTGCCAGCAGCTTCGGACAGCCCTTGAGCTCCTACGAGCAGTACTTC. This rearrangement joins TRBV5-4 to TRBJ2-7; possibly TRBD1 for D (6 bases). This CDR3 spans 16 amino acids. CDR1 is SGHNT, CDR2 YYREEE, per germline (reference sequence). The V end lost 2 bases, the J end lost 0 bases, and 15 bases lay between the germline ends.

This clonotype was observed many times. The rearrangement links TRBV2 to TRBJ2-7; the D gene is possibly TRBD2 (5 bases). V was cut by 2 bases and J by 3 bases, with 14 bases left in between. The CDR3 consists of 15 residues. Germline V gene data show CDR1 as SNHLY and CDR2 as FYNNEI. DNA of the CDR3: TGTGCCAGCAGTGAACAGGCTAGCACTTACTACGAGCAGTACTTC. Translated: CASSEQASTYYEQYF.

This clonotype was recorded a few times. This chain connects TRBV2 to TRBJ1-6; 9 positions agree with TRBD1. This CDR3 region has 14 residues. Germline CDR1 and CDR2: SNHLY and FYNNEI. The V and J ends lost 6 bases and 16 bases, in that order; junction bases with no gene match: 13. DNA for the CDR3: TGTGCCAGCAGGCCGGGACAGGGACTTTTAAAGCTCCACTTT. Translation: CASRPGQGLLKLHF.